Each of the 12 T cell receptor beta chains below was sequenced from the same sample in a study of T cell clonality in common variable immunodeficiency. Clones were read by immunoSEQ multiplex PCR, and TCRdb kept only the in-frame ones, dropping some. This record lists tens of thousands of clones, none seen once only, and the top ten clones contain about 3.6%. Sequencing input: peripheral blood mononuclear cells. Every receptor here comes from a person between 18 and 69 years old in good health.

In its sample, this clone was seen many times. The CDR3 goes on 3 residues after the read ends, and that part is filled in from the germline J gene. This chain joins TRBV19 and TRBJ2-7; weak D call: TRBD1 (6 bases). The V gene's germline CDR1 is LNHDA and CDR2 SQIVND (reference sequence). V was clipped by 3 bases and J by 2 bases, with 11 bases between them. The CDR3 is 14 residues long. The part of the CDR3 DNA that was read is TGTGCCAGTAGTATGCGACAGGTCCCCTACGAG. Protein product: CASSMRQVPYE. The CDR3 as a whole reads CASSMRQVPYEQYF.

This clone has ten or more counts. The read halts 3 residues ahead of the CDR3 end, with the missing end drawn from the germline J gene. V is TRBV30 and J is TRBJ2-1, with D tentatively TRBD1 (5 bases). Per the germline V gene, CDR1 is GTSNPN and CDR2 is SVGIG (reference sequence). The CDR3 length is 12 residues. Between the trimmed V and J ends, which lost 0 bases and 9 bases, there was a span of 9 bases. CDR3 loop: CAWSVTRAEQFF. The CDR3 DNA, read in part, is TGTGCCTGGAGTGTAACCAGGGCTGAG.

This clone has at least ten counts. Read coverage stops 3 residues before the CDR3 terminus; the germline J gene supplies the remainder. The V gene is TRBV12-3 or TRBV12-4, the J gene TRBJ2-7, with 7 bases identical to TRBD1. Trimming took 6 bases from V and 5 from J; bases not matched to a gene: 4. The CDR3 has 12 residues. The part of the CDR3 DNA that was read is TGTGCCAGCAGCCCCGACAGGGACGAG. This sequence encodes CASSPDRDE. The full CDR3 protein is CASSPDRDEQYF.

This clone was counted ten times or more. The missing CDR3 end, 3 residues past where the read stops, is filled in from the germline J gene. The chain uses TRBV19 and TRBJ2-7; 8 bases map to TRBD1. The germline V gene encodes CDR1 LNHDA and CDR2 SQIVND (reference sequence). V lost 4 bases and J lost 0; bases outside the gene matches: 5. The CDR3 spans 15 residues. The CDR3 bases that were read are TGTGCCAGTAGTACCGACAGGGGAGGCTCCTACGAG. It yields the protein CASSTDRGGSYE. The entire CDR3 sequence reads CASSTDRGGSYEQYF.

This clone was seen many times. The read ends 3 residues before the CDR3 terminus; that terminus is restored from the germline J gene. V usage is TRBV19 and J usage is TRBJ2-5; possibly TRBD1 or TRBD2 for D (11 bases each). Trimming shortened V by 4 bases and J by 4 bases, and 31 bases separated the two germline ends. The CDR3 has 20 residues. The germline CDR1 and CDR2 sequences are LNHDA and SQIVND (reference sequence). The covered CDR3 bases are TGTGCCAGTAGTAGCCGGGACAGGGGGATTAGCGGGAGGGCCGCAGAGACC. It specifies CASSSRDRGISGRAAET. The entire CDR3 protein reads CASSSRDRGISGRAAETQYF.

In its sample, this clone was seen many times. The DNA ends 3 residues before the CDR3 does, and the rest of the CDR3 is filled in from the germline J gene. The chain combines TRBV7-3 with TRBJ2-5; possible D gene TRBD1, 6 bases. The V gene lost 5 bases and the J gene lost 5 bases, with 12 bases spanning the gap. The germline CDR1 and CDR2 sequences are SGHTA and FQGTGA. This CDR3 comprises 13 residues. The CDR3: CASSADQGETQYF. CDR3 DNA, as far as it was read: TGTGCCAGCAGCGCGGACCAGGGGGAGACC. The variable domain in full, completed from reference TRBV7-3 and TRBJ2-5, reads GAGVSQTPSNKVTEKGKYVELRCDPISGHTALYWYRQSLGQGPEFLIYFQGTGAADDSGLPNDRFFAVRPEGSVSTLKIQRTERGDSAVYLCASSADQGETQYFGPGTRLLVL.

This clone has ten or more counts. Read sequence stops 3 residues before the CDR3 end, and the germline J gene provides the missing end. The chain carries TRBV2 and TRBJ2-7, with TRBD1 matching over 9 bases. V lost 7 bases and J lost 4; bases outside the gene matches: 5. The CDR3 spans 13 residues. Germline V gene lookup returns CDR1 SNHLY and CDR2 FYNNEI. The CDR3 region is CASKPGTGYEQYF. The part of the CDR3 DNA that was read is TGTGCCAGCAAACCCGGGACAGGGTACGAG.

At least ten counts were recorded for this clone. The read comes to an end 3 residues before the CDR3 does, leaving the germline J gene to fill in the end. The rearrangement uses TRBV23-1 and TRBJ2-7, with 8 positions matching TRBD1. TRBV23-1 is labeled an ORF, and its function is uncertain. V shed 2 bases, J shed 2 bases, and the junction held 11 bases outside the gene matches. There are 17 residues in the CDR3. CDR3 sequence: CASSQPPGGPSPYEQYF. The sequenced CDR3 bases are TGCGCCAGCAGTCAACCACCAGGGGGCCCTTCCCCCTACGAG.

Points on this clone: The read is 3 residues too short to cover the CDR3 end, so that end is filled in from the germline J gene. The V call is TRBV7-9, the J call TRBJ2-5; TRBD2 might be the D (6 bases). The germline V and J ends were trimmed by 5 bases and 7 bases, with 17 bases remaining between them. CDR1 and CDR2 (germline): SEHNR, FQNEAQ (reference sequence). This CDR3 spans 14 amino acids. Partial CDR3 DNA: TGTGCCAGCAGCCTCCGGGACTTATTGGGGACC. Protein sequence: CASSLRDLLGT. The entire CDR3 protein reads CASSLRDLLGTQYF.

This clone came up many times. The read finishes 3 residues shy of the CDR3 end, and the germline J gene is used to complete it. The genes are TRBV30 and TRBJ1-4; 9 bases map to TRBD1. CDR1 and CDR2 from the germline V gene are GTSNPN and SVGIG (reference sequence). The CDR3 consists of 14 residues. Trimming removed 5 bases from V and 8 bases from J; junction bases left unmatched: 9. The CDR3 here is CAWGALDRGEKLFF. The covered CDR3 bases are TGTGCCTGGGGGGCCCTAGACAGGGGGGAAAAA.

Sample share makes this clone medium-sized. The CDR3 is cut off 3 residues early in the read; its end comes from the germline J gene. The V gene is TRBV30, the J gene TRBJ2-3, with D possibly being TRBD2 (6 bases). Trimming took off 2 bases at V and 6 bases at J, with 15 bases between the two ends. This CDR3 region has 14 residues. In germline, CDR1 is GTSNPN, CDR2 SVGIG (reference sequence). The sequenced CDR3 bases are TGTGCCTGGAGTAATCGGGGGTGGTCGGATACG. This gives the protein CAWSNRGWSDT. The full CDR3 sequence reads CAWSNRGWSDTQYF.

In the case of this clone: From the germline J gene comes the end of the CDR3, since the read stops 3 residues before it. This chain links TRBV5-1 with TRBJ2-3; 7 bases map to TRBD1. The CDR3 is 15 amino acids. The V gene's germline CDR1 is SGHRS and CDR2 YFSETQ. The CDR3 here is CASSSGDRSNQPQYF. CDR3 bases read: TGCGCCAGCAGCTCCGGGGACAGATCTAATCAGCCG.